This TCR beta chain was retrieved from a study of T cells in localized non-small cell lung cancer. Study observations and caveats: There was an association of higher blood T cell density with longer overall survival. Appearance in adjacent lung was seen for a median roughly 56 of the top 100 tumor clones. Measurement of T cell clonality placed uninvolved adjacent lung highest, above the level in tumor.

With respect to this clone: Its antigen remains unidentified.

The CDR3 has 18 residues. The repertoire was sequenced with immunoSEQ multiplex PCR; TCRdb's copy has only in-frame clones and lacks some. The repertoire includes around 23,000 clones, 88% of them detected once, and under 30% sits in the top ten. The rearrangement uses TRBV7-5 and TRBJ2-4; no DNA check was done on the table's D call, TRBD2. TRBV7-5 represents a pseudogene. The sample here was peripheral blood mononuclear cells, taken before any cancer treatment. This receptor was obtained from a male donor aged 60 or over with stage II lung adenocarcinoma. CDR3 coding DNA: TGTGCCAGAAGCTTCCCGTTCCCGGACTTCCTAGCCAAAAACATTCAGTACTTC. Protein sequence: CARSFPFPDFLAKNIQYF.